These T cell receptor beta chains were read from a single sample in a study of blood T cell repertoires in COVID-19. The table came from immunoSEQ multiplex PCR; TCRdb's copy has only in-frame clones and leaves some out. The data hold approximately 290,000 clones, with approximately 85% observed a single time. The sample consisted of peripheral blood. The receptor set was obtained from a human donor with COVID-19, enrolled during active disease. The donor label of this sample is uncertain. The CDR3 runs from the conserved cysteine through the conserved F or W. A D gene is named only where the DNA matches it firmly. Some rows have no size entry. The others give once, few or many, or a class for an expanded clone.

>TRBJ1-3|.|.|TRBV5-6
TGTGCCAGCAGCTTGGTCGGCTCTGGAAACACCATATATTTT
CASSLVGSGNTIYF
>TRBJ2-6|TRBD1|.|TRBV18
TGTGCCAGCTCGCCTAGGACAGGGGCGTCTGGGGCCAACGTCCTGACTTTC
CASSPRTGASGANVLTF
>TRBJ2-1|TRBD2|.|TRBV14
TGTGCCAGCAGCCAAGAGGGACTAGCGGGAGTTTTAAGGAATGAGCAGTTCTTC
CASSQEGLAGVLRNEQFF
>TRBJ2-7|.|.|TRBV6-5
TGTGCCACCTCCCGGGCTAGCGTTCGCGAGCAGTACTTC
CATSRASVREQYF
>TRBJ1-2|TRBD1|.|TRBV7-2
TGTGCCAGCAGCTTAGCGGGGGCAGGGGGCGTCCTATTCGATGGCTACACCTTC
CASSLAGAGGVLFDGYTF
>TRBJ1-3|.|.|TRBV7-6
TGTGCCAGCAGCTTAGCATCGGGGGCTGGAAACACCATATATTTT
CASSLASGAGNTIYF
>TRBJ2-1|TRBD2|.|TRBV7-7
TGTGCTAGCAGTCCGAGCGGGAGTCGGTACAATGAGCAGTTCTTC
CASSPSGSRYNEQFF
>TRBJ1-5|.|few|TRBV28
TGTGTCACAGCCCCCTATAGCAATCAGCCCCAGCATTTT
CVTAPYSNQPQHF
>TRBJ2-7|TRBD1|.|TRBV24-1
TGTGCCACCAGTGATCCGCGACAGGGTGAGAACGAGCAGTACTTC
CATSDPRQGENEQYF
>TRBJ1-5|.|.|TRBV6-6
TGTGCCAGCAGTTACTCCGGGGGACGACAATGGCCCCAGCATTTT
CASSYSGGRQWPQHF
>TRBJ1-5|TRBD1|.|TRBV18
TGTGCCAGCTCACCACTACAGGGGGTGAATCAGCCCCAGCATTTT
CASSPLQGVNQPQHF
>TRBJ2-5|TRBD2|.|TRBV5-8
TGTGCCAGCAGCTCGGGGACTAGCGGGGGAGAGACCCAGTACTTC
CASSSGTSGGETQYF
>TRBJ2-1|TRBD2|.|TRBV11-3
TGTGCCAGCAGCTTAGTGCGGACTAGTGCTGAGCAGTTCTTC
CASSLVRTSAEQFF
>TRBJ2-7|TRBD2|.|TRBV6-4
TGTGCCAGCAGTGTTCTAGCGGGGAGCTCCTACGAGCAGTACTTC
CASSVLAGSSYEQYF
>TRBJ1-2|TRBD1|.|TRBV29-1
TGCAGCGTTGGGACAGGGGAGAACTATGGCTACACCTTC
CSVGTGENYGYTF
>TRBJ2-3|.|few|TRBV3-1/TRBV3-2
TGTGCCAGCAGCCAGTCTAGGACTAGCACAGATACGCAGTATTTT
CASSQSRTSTDTQYF
>TRBJ1-6|.|once|TRBV7-3
TGTGCCAGCAGCCTAGCCGGAGGGGATAATTCACCCCTCCACTTT
CASSLAGGDNSPLHF
>TRBJ1-2|.|.|TRBV5-1
TGCGCCAGCAGCTTGGGGGGGCTCTATGGCTACACCTTC
CASSLGGLYGYTF
>TRBJ2-1|TRBD2|.|TRBV20-1
TGCAGTGCTAGTGAGACTAGCGGGACGGGGGATGAGCAGTTCTTC
CSASETSGTGDEQFF
>TRBJ1-5|.|.|TRBV2
TGTGCCAGCCACATTGGGGGGGGCAATCAGCCCCAGCATTTT
CASHIGGGNQPQHF
>TRBJ2-2|.|.|TRBV6-1
TGTGCCAGCAGTGAACGGGGGTTGACCGGGGAGCTGTTTTTT
CASSERGLTGELFF
>TRBJ1-5|.|once|TRBV9
TGTGCCAGCAGCCCCGGAGTAGATCAGCCCCAGCATTTT
CASSPGVDQPQHF
>TRBJ2-7|.|once|TRBV7-8
TGTGCCAGCAGCTCAGCCCGAGGGGGCGAGCAGTACTTC
CASSSARGGEQYF
>TRBJ2-2|TRBD2|.|TRBV5-4
TGTGCCAGCAGCTTTTCTAACGGGAGGGCCCCCGGGGAGCTGTTTTTT
CASSFSNGRAPGELFF
>TRBJ1-2|.|few|TRBV6-5
TGTGCCAGCAGAAACCCCCTAGTGAAGGGCTACACCTTC
CASRNPLVKGYTF
>TRBJ2-1|TRBD2|.|TRBV15
TGTGCCACCAGCGTCAGGACTAGCGGGAGAAATGAGCAGTTCTTC
CATSVRTSGRNEQFF
>TRBJ1-4|.|.|TRBV28
TGTGCCAGCAGGGGTCAGGGGACTAATGAAAAACTGTTTTTT
CASRGQGTNEKLFF
>TRBJ2-1|TRBD2|.|TRBV30
TGTGCCTGGTCCGTCGGGGGGTCCTACAATGAGCAGTTCTTC
CAWSVGGSYNEQFF
>TRBJ2-2|.|few|TRBV4-1
TGCGCCAGCAGGCTAGACTTCAGGTTAGCGGACTTGAACACCGGGGAGCTGTTTTTT
CASRLDFRLADLNTGELFF
>TRBJ2-7|.|few|TRBV19
TGTGCCAGTAGTATAAGCGCCAATAGCGACGAGCAGTACTTC
CASSISANSDEQYF
>TRBJ2-5|TRBD1|.|TRBV25-1
TGTGCCAGCAAAAAGGGACAGGCCCTCGGGGAGACCCAGTACTTC
CASKKGQALGETQYF
>TRBJ1-1|TRBD1|.|TRBV7-9
TGTGCCAGCAGCATGGGACAGGGGTTCCCTGAAGCTTTCTTT
CASSMGQGFPEAFF
>TRBJ1-1|.|.|TRBV18
TGTGCCAGCTCACCAAACGGACACATCACTGAAGCTTTCTTT
CASSPNGHITEAFF
>TRBJ2-2|TRBD2|.|TRBV7-2
TGTGCCAGCAGCTTGGGTAGTCTAGCGGGAACCGGGGAGCTGTTTTTT
CASSLGSLAGTGELFF
>TRBJ1-1|.|.|TRBV5-1
TGCGCCAGCAGCCCTGGACATAGGAACACTGAAGCTTTCTTT
CASSPGHRNTEAFF
>TRBJ1-2|.|.|TRBV5-4
TGTGCCAGCAGCTTGGATGGGGCTGGCTACACCTTC
CASSLDGAGYTF
>TRBJ1-4|.|.|TRBV7-3
TGTGCCAGCAGCGCAGGTCCTTCAACTAATGAAAAACTGTTTTTT
CASSAGPSTNEKLFF
>TRBJ1-1|.|.|TRBV15
TGTGCCACCAGCAGAGGGGGCGGCACTGAAGCTTTCTTT
CATSRGGGTEAFF
>TRBJ1-3|.|.|TRBV11-3
TGTGCCAGCAGCTTGGGGCGAGGAAACACCATATATTTT
CASSLGRGNTIYF
>TRBJ2-2|TRBD1|.|TRBV5-1
TGCGCCAGCAGCTTGACACAGGGGGCGGACACCGGGGAGCTGTTTTTT
CASSLTQGADTGELFF
>TRBJ2-7|.|few|TRBV5-8
TGTGCCAGCAGCCCTATGCACGAGCAGTACTTC
CASSPMHEQYF
>TRBJ2-5|TRBD2|.|TRBV7-2
TGTGCCAGCAGCTCGGGGGGAGGACTAGCCGGGACCCAGTACTTC
CASSSGGGLAGTQYF
>TRBJ1-2|TRBD1|.|TRBV29-1
TGCAGCGCAGAGACAGGGTCTTATGGCTACACCTTC
CSAETGSYGYTF
>TRBJ1-4|.|.|TRBV19
TGTGCCAGTAAAAGGACTGGGGATGAAAAACTGTTTTTT
CASKRTGDEKLFF
>TRBJ2-3|.|.|TRBV24-1
TGTGCCACCAGTGCATGGGGGGAAACAGATACGCAGTATTTT
CATSAWGETDTQYF
>TRBJ2-2|TRBD2|.|TRBV27
TGTGCCAGCAGTACCCTGGCGGTTGGACTAGCGGGAGACACCGGGGAGCTGTTTTTT
CASSTLAVGLAGDTGELFF
>TRBJ1-1|.|few|TRBV5-4
TGTGCCAGCAGCTTGGTCGCTATGAACACTGAAGCTTTCTTT
CASSLVAMNTEAFF